Listed here are 9 T cell receptor beta chains from one sample, sequenced in a study of low-dose radiotherapy and immunotherapy resistance in tumors. Specified time point: after trial treatment. Treatment given: LDRT plus nivolumab, ipilimumab, low-dose cyclophosphamide and aspirin (RACIN trial). TRAV- and TRBV-specific primers, spanning alpha and beta chains, primed first-strand cDNA. A constant-region primer paired with the V-primer adapter amplified TCRs over roughly 18 PCR cycles. TCRdb re-analysed the reads in MiXCR, keeping a single row per CDR3 protein. The table lists roughly 30,000 distinct CDR3 sequences, under 55% of them singletons, with approximately 6% in the top ten. Sequencing used PBMCs, obtained after low-dose radiotherapy plus immunotherapy. The receptors come from a male donor with gallbladder cancer.

The rearrangement uses TRBV28 and TRBJ1-2; D is possibly TRBD1 (5 bases). The CDR3 runs to 14 residues. Looked up from germline, CDR1 is MDHEN and CDR2 is SYDVKM. The germline V and J ends were trimmed by 6 bases and 3 bases, with 14 bases remaining between them. CDR3 loop: CASSTRGKHYGYTF. The DNA of the CDR3 is TGTGCCAGCAGCACTAGGGGAAAGCACTATGGCTACACCTTC.

By sample fraction, this clonotype is medium-sized (0.01 to 0.1%). The V call is TRBV5-1, the J call TRBJ1-2; D remains ambiguous. The CDR3 covers 17 residues. V was cut by 5 bases and J by 1 base, with 21 bases left in between. Germline V gives CDR1 SGHRS, CDR2 YFSETQ. The CDR3 region has the DNA TGCGCCAGCAGTCTTGGGCCTCCTACTCTCTTTAACTATGGCTACACCTTC. Its translation: CASSLGPPTLFNYGYTF.

This clonotype was observed many times. This chain joins TRBV5-1 and TRBJ2-6, with D hard to call. The CDR3 is made up of 15 amino acids. The germline CDR1 and CDR2 sequences are SGHRS and YFSETQ. V lost 4 bases and J lost 0, with 8 bases in between. CDR3: CASSGIDSGANVLTF. The CDR3 bases are TGCGCCAGCAGCGGTATAGACTCTGGGGCCAACGTCCTGACTTTC. The whole variable domain, remainder taken from reference TRBV5-1 and TRBJ2-6, is KAGVTQTPRYLIKTRGQQVTLSCSPISGHRSVSWYQQTPGQGLQFLFEYFSETQRNKGNFPGRFSGRQFSNSRSEMNVSTLELGDSALYLCASSGIDSGANVLTFGAGSRLTVL.

Sample share makes this clonotype medium-sized (0.01 to 0.1%). This chain uses TRBV15 with TRBJ2-5; 10 bases fit TRBD1. Trimming took 5 bases from V and 5 from J; bases not matched to a gene: 8. CDR1 and CDR2 from the germline V gene are LNHNV and YYDKDF (reference sequence). The CDR3 totals 15 residues. CDR3 in amino acids: CATSARQGAGETQYF. The DNA for the CDR3 is TGTGCCACCAGCGCACGACAGGGGGCCGGGGAGACCCAGTACTTC.

The chain joins TRBV11-3 to TRBJ2-1, with 8 bases fitting TRBD2. CDR1 is SGHNT and CDR2 is YENEEA in the germline V gene. The CDR3 contains 15 residues. V dropped 4 bases and J dropped 7; count of bases not matched to a gene: 9. The CDR3 bases are TGTGCCAGCAGCTCCGCCAGCGGGGGAGCAAATGAGCAGTTCTTC. Translation: CASSSASGGANEQFF.

This clonotype was detected only once. The rearrangement uses TRBV24-1 and TRBJ1-2, with 7 bases matching TRBD1. The germline V gene encodes CDR1 KGHDR and CDR2 SFDVKD. After removal of 6 bases from V and 8 bases from J, the junction contained 8 bases not matched to a gene. The CDR3 sequence is 13 residues long. CDR3 in amino acids: CATSRTGAVGYTF. CDR3 nucleotides: TGTGCCACCAGTAGAACAGGGGCGGTCGGCTACACCTTC.

V is TRBV2 and J is TRBJ1-5, with TRBD1 identical over 8 bases. The CDR3 has 14 amino acids. V shed 5 bases, J shed 5 bases, and the junction held 5 bases outside the gene matches. The germline gives CDR1 SNHLY, CDR2 FYNNEI. CDR3 protein: CASSIGQGDQPQHF. The CDR3 region has the DNA TGTGCCAGCAGTATCGGACAGGGTGATCAGCCCCAGCATTTT.

The chain is built from TRBV10-2 and TRBJ2-7; D is unclear. Trimming shortened V by 8 bases and J by 4 bases, and 9 bases separated the two germline ends. This CDR3 comprises 11 residues. The germline gives CDR1 WSHSY, CDR2 SAAADI. CDR3: CASGDWYEQYF. As DNA, the CDR3 is TGCGCCAGCGGGGATTGGTACGAGCAGTACTTC.

The gene calls are TRBV20-1 and TRBJ2-1; tentative D call: TRBD1 (6 bases). In germline, CDR1 is DFQATT, CDR2 SNEGSKA (reference sequence). The CDR3 runs to 16 residues. The V end lost 0 bases, the J end lost 1 base, and 13 bases lay between the germline ends. The CDR3 region is CSARDRETGSYNEQFF. CDR3 coding DNA: TGCAGTGCTAGAGATCGGGAAACAGGGTCCTACAATGAGCAGTTCTTC.